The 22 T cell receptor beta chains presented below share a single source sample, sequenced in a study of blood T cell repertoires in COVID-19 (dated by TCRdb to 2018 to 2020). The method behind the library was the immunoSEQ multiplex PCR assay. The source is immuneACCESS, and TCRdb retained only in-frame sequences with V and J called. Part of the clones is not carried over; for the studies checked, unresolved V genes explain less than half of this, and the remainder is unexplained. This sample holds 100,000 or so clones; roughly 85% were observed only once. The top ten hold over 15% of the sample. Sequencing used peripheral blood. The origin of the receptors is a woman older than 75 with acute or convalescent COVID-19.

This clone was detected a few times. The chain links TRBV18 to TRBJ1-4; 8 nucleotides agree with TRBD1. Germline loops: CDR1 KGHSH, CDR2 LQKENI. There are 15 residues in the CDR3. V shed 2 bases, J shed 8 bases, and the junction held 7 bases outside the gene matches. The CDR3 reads CASSPFAGGGEKLFF. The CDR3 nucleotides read TGTGCCAGCTCACCATTTGCAGGGGGCGGAGAAAAACTGTTTTTT.

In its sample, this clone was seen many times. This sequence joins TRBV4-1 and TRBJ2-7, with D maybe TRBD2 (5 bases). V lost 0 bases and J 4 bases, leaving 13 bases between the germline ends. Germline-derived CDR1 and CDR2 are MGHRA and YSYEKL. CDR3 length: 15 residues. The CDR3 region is CASSQEELEVYEQYF. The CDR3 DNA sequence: TGCGCCAGCAGCCAAGAAGAGCTGGAGGTGTACGAGCAGTACTTC.

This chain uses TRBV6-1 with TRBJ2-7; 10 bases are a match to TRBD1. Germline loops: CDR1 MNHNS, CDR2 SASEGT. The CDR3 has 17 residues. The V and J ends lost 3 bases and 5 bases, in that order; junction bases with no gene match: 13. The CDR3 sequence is CASSEDGTGESVDEQYF. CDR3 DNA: TGTGCCAGCAGTGAGGACGGGACAGGGGAGTCCGTTGACGAGCAGTACTTC.

CDR3 loop: CASSYTGTGTRDTQYF. The CDR3 bases are TGTGCCAGCAGTTACACCGGGACAGGGACGAGAGATACGCAGTATTTT. This chain uses TRBV6-5 with TRBJ2-3; 9 positions match TRBD1. V shed 2 bases, J shed 5 bases, and the junction held 8 bases outside the gene matches. CDR1 and CDR2 from the germline V gene are MNHEY and SVGAGI. This CDR3 has 16 amino acids.

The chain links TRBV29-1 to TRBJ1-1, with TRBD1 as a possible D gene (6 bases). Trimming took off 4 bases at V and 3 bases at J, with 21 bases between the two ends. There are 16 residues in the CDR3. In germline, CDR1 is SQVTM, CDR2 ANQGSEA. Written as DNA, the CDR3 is TGCAGCGTTGCTACAGGGTCATACGACAGGTACACTGAAGCTTTCTTT. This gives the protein CSVATGSYDRYTEAFF.

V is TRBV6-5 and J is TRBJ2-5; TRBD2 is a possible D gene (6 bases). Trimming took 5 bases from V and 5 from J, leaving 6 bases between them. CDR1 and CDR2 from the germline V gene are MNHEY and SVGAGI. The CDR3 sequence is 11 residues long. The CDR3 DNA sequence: TGTGCCAGCAGTCGGGGGGAGACCCAGTACTTC. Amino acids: CASSRGETQYF.

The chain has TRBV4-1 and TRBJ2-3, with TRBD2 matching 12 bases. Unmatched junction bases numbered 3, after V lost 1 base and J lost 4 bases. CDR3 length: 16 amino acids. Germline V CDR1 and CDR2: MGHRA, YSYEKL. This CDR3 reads CASSQALAGGADTQYF. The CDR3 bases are TGCGCCAGCAGCCAAGCACTAGCGGGAGGTGCAGATACGCAGTATTTT.

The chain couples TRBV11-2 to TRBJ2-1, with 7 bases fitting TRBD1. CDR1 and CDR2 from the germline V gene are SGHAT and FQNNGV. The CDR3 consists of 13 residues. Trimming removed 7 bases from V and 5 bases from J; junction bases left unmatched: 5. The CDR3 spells CASTLQGHNEQFF. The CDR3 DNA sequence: TGTGCCAGCACCCTACAGGGGCACAATGAGCAGTTCTTC.

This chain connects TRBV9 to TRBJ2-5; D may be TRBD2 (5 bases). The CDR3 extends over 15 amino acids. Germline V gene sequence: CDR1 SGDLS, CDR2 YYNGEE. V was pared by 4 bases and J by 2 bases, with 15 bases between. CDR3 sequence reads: CASSPSSGRQETQYF. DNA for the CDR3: TGTGCCAGCAGCCCTTCCAGCGGCCGACAAGAGACCCAGTACTTC.

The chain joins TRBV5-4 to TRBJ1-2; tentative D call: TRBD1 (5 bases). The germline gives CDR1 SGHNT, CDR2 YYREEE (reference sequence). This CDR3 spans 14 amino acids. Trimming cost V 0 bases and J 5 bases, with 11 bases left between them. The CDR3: CASSLAGTQYGYTF. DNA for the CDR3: TGTGCCAGCAGCTTGGCCGGGACTCAATATGGCTACACCTTC. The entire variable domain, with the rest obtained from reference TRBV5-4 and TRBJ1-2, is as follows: ETGVTQSPTHLIKTRGQQVTLRCSSQSGHNTVSWYQQALGQGPQFIFQYYREEENGRGNFPPRFSGLQFPNYSSELNVNALELDDSALYLCASSLAGTQYGYTFGSGTRLTVV.

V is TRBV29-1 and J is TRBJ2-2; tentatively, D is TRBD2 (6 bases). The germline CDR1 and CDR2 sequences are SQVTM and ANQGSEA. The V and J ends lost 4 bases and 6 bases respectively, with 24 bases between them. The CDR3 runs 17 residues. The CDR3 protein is CSVVSSRVGSIAGELFF. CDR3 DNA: TGCAGCGTTGTGTCTAGTCGCGTCGGGAGTATCGCCGGGGAGCTGTTTTTT.

CDR3 sequence reads: CASSLDSTQGLHF. DNA for the CDR3: TGTGCCAGCAGCTTAGATTCCACGCAGGGTTTGCATTTT. The chain is built from TRBV11-2 and TRBJ1-5; tentatively, D is TRBD1 (5 bases). Germline V gives CDR1 SGHAT, CDR2 FQNNGV. The CDR3 is 13 residues long. V was trimmed by 0 bases and J by 15 bases, leaving 15 bases between them.

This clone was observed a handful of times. Here the CDR3 reads CASQPLGTGVTEAFF. CDR3 coding DNA: TGTGCCAGTCAACCTTTGGGGACAGGGGTCACTGAAGCTTTCTTT. J is TRBJ1-1 and V is TRBV19; 10 nucleotides line up with TRBD1. Per germline, CDR1 LNHDA and CDR2 SQIVND (reference sequence). This CDR3 comprises 15 residues. The ends lost 8 bases at V and 4 bases at J; junction bases unmatched: 10.

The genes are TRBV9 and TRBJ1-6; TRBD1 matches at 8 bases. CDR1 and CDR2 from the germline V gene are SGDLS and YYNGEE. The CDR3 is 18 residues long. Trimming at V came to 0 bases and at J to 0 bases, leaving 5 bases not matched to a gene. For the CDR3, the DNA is TGTGCCAGCAGCGTAGCCGGACAGGGAAGCTCCTATAATTCACCCCTCCACTTT. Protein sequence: CASSVAGQGSSYNSPLHF.

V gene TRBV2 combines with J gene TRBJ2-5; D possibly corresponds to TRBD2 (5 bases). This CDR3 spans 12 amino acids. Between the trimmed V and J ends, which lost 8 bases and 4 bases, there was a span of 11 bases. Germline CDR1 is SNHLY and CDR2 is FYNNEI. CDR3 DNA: TGTGCCAGCCAGACTATCGGAGAGACCCAGTACTTC. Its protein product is CASQTIGETQYF.

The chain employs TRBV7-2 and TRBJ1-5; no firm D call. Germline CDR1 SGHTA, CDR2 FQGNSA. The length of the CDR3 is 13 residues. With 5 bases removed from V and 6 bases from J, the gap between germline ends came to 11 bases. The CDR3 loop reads CASSHGLGQPQHF. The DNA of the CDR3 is TGTGCCAGCAGCCACGGACTGGGTCAGCCCCAGCATTTT.

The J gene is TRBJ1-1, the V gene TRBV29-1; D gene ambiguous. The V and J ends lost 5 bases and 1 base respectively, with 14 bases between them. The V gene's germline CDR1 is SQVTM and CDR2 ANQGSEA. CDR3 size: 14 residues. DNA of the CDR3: TGCAGCGTTCGCGGGAGAGTTGGGAACACTGAAGCTTTCTTT. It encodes CSVRGRVGNTEAFF.

The DNA for the CDR3 is TGTGCCAGCAGTCCTGGGACTAGCGGGAATGAGCAGTTCTTC. Protein product: CASSPGTSGNEQFF. The chain carries TRBV6-5 and TRBJ2-1, with 12 positions matching TRBD2. Unmatched junction bases numbered 3, after V lost 5 bases and J lost 7 bases. The CDR3 covers 14 residues. The germline CDR1 and CDR2 sequences are MNHEY and SVGAGI.

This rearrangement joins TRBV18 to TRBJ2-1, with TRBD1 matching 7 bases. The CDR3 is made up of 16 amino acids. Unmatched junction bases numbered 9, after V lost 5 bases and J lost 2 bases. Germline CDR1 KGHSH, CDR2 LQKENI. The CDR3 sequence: CASSATFGTAYNEQFF. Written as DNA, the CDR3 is TGTGCCAGCTCAGCCACTTTCGGGACAGCCTACAATGAGCAGTTCTTC.

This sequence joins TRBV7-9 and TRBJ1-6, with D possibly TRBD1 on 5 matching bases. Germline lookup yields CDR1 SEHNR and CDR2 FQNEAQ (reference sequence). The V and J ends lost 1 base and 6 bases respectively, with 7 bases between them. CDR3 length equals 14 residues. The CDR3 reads CASSLVGGNSPLHF. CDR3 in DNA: TGTGCCAGCAGCTTAGTGGGGGGTAATTCACCCCTCCACTTT.

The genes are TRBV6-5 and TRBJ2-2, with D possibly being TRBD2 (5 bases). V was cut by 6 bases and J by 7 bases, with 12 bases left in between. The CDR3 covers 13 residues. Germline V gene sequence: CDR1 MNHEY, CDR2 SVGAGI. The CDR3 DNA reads TGTGCCAGCAGCCCGAGGACTGGCGGGGAGCTGTTTTTT. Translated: CASSPRTGGELFF.

The CDR3 sequence is CASSAPGTGVYEQYF. The DNA of the CDR3 is TGTGCCAGCAGTGCCCCCGGGACAGGGGTGTACGAGCAGTACTTC. The chain is built from TRBV28 and TRBJ2-7; 10 bases align to TRBD1. The CDR3 runs 15 residues. Losses at the gene ends were 5 bases for V and 4 bases for J; bases not matched to a gene: 8. CDR1 MDHEN and CDR2 SYDVKM come from the germline V gene.